A single sample gave rise to the 25 T cell receptor beta chains below, sequenced in a study of spatial heterogeneity in lung cancer. MiXCR, applied by TCRdb to the 5' RACE reads, yields one record per CDR3 protein. The sample lists 15,000 or so distinct CDR3 sequences, under 8% occurring once. These receptors' targets are unknown. Time point given: sample taken at primary tumor resection. General study findings and limits: Expanded alpha and beta TCR counts within tumors tracked tumor mutation counts.

The specimen comprised lung tumor tissue, sampled at surgery. Receptors were obtained from a male donor with early-stage non-small cell lung cancer.

This clonotype was seen repeatedly, ten times or more. The chain joins TRBV4-1 to TRBJ2-2; D remains unclear. Germline V lookup: CDR1 MGHRA, CDR2 YSYEKL. Trimming took 1 base from V and 1 from J, leaving 10 bases between them. The length of the CDR3 is 16 residues. The CDR3: CASSQGSYVNTGELFF. The CDR3 bases are TGCGCCAGCAGCCAAGGTAGCTATGTGAACACCGGGGAGCTGTTTTTT.

This clonotype rates as medium-sized. J is TRBJ1-1 and V is TRBV6-2 or TRBV6-3; D uncertain. Germline V gene sequence: CDR1 MNHEY, CDR2 SVGEGT. The CDR3 spans 15 residues. V was cut by 5 bases and J by 1 base, with 14 bases left in between. CDR3 DNA sequence: TGTGCCAGCAGTCACTTTGGCGGTGAGAACACTGAAGCTTTCTTT. Protein sequence: CASSHFGGENTEAFF.

Many counts were recorded for this clonotype. The chain uses TRBV6-2 or TRBV6-3 and TRBJ1-3; D gene uncertain. In germline, CDR1 is MNHEY, CDR2 SVGEGT. This CDR3 region has 15 residues. The V end lost 0 bases, the J end lost 2 bases, and 8 bases lay between the germline ends. CDR3 coding DNA: TGTGCCAGCAGTTACTCGCTCAGGACTGGAAACACCATATATTTT. This codes for CASSYSLRTGNTIYF.

A few counts support this clonotype. This chain joins TRBV20-1 and TRBJ2-4; no reliable D call. Germline V gene data show CDR1 as DFQATT and CDR2 as SNEGSKA (reference sequence). The CDR3 has 15 residues. V was shortened by 1 base and J by 0 bases, with 10 bases between the two germline ends. This chain's CDR3 is CSARVRGLAKNIQYF. In nucleotides, the CDR3 is TGCAGTGCTAGAGTAAGAGGCCTAGCCAAAAACATTCAGTACTTC.

This chain uses TRBV20-1 with TRBJ2-3; 10 bases align to TRBD2. V lost 0 bases and J lost 4; bases outside the gene matches: 7. The germline CDR1 and CDR2 sequences are DFQATT and SNEGSKA (reference sequence). The length of the CDR3 is 16 residues. The CDR3 DNA reads TGCAGTGCTAGAGATCGTGGACTAGCGGCTTCAGATACGCAGTATTTT. Its translation: CSARDRGLAASDTQYF.

This clonotype has at least ten counts. This rearrangement joins TRBV3-1 to TRBJ2-5; 11 bases match TRBD2. V gave up 6 bases and J gave up 5 bases; unmatched junction bases: 8. This CDR3 contains 15 residues. The V gene's germline CDR1 is LGHDT and CDR2 YNNKEL (reference sequence). The CDR3: CASSSSGGAVETQYF. DNA of the CDR3: TGTGCCAGCAGTAGTAGCGGGGGGGCCGTCGAGACCCAGTACTTC.

In its sample, this clonotype was seen many times. This sequence joins TRBV20-1 and TRBJ2-7; a possible D gene is TRBD2 (5 bases). Germline V lookup: CDR1 DFQATT, CDR2 SNEGSKA (reference sequence). This CDR3 is built from 12 residues. V lost 5 bases and J lost 0, with 8 bases in between. The CDR3: CSASLASYEQYF. CDR3 nucleotide sequence: TGCAGTGCTTCCCTAGCCTCCTACGAGCAGTACTTC.

This clonotype appeared many times. V usage is TRBV10-3 and J usage is TRBJ2-1, with a tentative D call TRBD1 (5 bases). V lost 2 bases and J 6 bases, leaving 11 bases between the germline ends. The CDR3 length is 14 residues. Germline values: CDR1 ENHRY, CDR2 SYGVKD. CDR3 nucleotide sequence: TGTGCCATCAGTGAGCCGGCAGGGTCCAATGAGCAGTTCTTC. Translation: CAISEPAGSNEQFF.

This clonotype is deemed medium-sized. J is TRBJ2-7 and V is TRBV7-2; perhaps TRBD2 as D (5 bases). This CDR3 comprises 15 residues. Trimming left V 2 bases short and J 0 bases short, with 11 bases between. Germline values: CDR1 SGHTA, CDR2 FQGNSA. The CDR3 DNA reads TGTGCCAGCAGCTTACGGGGAGAAGGCTCCTACGAGCAGTACTTC. Its translation: CASSLRGEGSYEQYF.

This clonotype was counted between two and nine times. V usage is TRBV4-3 and J usage is TRBJ1-4; tentative D call: TRBD1 (5 bases). V was pared by 1 base and J by 7 bases, with 19 bases between. Germline loops: CDR1 LGHNA, CDR2 YSLEER. The CDR3 length is 17 residues. DNA for the CDR3: TGCGCCAGCAGCCAAGGGACACCTGGGGGATCGGCTGAAAAACTGTTTTTT. Encoded protein: CASSQGTPGGSAEKLFF.

This clonotype was seen only a few times. The chain links TRBV30 to TRBJ2-1; TRBD2 might be the D (5 bases). The CDR3 runs 15 residues. CDR1 GTSNPN and CDR2 SVGIG come from the germline V gene (reference sequence). Trimming took off 3 bases at V and 4 bases at J, with 16 bases between the two ends. CDR3 residues: CAWSLMASSYNEQFF. The DNA of the CDR3 is TGTGCCTGGAGCTTAATGGCTAGCAGTTACAATGAGCAGTTCTTC.

This clonotype was seen repeatedly, ten times or more. The chain links TRBV11-1 to TRBJ2-2, with D unresolved. The V gene lost 5 bases and the J gene lost 6 bases, with 13 bases spanning the gap. This CDR3 contains 14 residues. CDR1 is SGHAT and CDR2 is FQDESV in the germline V gene (reference sequence). CDR3 amino acids: CASSPGWVAGELFF. For the CDR3, the DNA is TGTGCCAGCAGCCCGGGCTGGGTGGCCGGGGAGCTGTTTTTT. The whole variable domain, filled in from reference TRBV11-1 and TRBJ2-2, reads EAEVAQSPRYKITEKSQAVAFWCDPISGHATLYWYRQILGQGPELLVQFQDESVVDDSQLPKDRFSAERLKGVDSTLKIQPAELGDSAMYLCASSPGWVAGELFFGEGSRLTVL.

Many counts were recorded for this clonotype. DNA for the CDR3: TGTGCCAGCACTCGGACAGGTGGCCTTCGGGTCAATGAGCAGTTCTTC. Protein sequence: CASTRTGGLRVNEQFF. The V call is TRBV7-9, the J call TRBJ2-1, with 7 bases identical to TRBD1. The V gene's germline CDR1 is SEHNR and CDR2 FQNEAQ (reference sequence). Unmatched junction bases numbered 15, after V lost 7 bases and J lost 6 bases. CDR3 length equals 16 residues.

This clonotype was recorded at least ten times. The chain has TRBV5-4 and TRBJ2-1; 9 bases are a match to TRBD1. Germline CDR1 reads SGHNT; CDR2 reads YYREEE (reference sequence). CDR3 length: 17 residues. V was pared by 3 bases and J by 1 base, with 8 bases of the junction left unmatched. CDR3 DNA sequence: TGTGCCAGCAGCTACCCTACAGGGGGCGGATCCTACAATGAGCAGTTCTTC. It is translated as CASSYPTGGGSYNEQFF.

The CDR3 coding sequence is TGTGCCAGCAGTCCTCGACGCACTGAAGCTTTCTTT. Translated: CASSPRRTEAFF. This chain uses TRBV12-3 or TRBV12-4 with TRBJ1-1; D gene uncertain. This CDR3 spans 12 amino acids. Trimming took 5 bases from V and 4 from J, leaving 8 bases between them.

The chain combines TRBV3-1 with TRBJ2-2; D possibly corresponds to TRBD1 (6 bases). Trimming took off 1 base at V and 3 bases at J, with 9 bases between the two ends. Looked up from germline, CDR1 is LGHDT and CDR2 is YNNKEL (reference sequence). This CDR3 is 15 amino acids long. The CDR3, as DNA: TGTGCCAGCAGCCAAGTGCCAGGGGACACCGGGGAGCTGTTTTTT. Protein sequence: CASSQVPGDTGELFF.

The sample holds many counts of this clonotype. This sequence joins TRBV2 and TRBJ2-1, with TRBD2 matching over 12 bases. Germline V lookup: CDR1 SNHLY, CDR2 FYNNEI. CDR3 length: 17 residues. J lost 6 bases, V lost 2 bases, and 8 bases had no gene match. Here the CDR3 DNA reads TGTGCCAGCAGTGAATTGTCTAGCGGGAGGGTCTCCAATGAGCAGTTCTTC. Encoded protein: CASSELSSGRVSNEQFF.

The chain employs TRBV11-3 and TRBJ1-1; D not certain. Germline CDR1 and CDR2: SGHNT and YENEEA. This CDR3 has 13 amino acids. V gave up 3 bases and J gave up 3 bases, with 8 bases separating them. CDR3 coding DNA: TGTGCCAGCAGCTTCAGCCCGGACACTGAAGCTTTCTTT. Its translation: CASSFSPDTEAFF.

This clonotype has a count of ten or more. The chain employs TRBV11-2 and TRBJ1-2; the D gene is possibly TRBD1 (5 bases). CDR3 length: 14 residues. Germline-derived CDR1 and CDR2 are SGHAT and FQNNGV. Trimming stripped 3 bases from V and 5 bases from J, with 13 bases between. The CDR3: CASSFYGARYGYTF. The CDR3 nucleotides are TGTGCCAGCAGCTTCTATGGGGCACGGTATGGCTACACCTTC.

This clonotype was counted at least ten times. CDR3 in DNA: TGCAGTGCTAGAGATCTCCTTGCCGGGGTTACCTACAATGAGCAGTTCTTC. Translated, it gives CSARDLLAGVTYNEQFF. The rearrangement uses TRBV20-1 and TRBJ2-1; D is perhaps TRBD2 (5 bases). V was cut by 0 bases and J by 2 bases, with 17 bases left in between. Germline CDR1 is DFQATT and CDR2 is SNEGSKA (reference sequence). The CDR3 consists of 17 residues.

This clonotype came up a few times. The J gene is TRBJ2-5, the V gene TRBV7-2, with D possibly TRBD1 on 5 matching bases. Germline loops: CDR1 SGHTA, CDR2 FQGNSA. The V end lost 4 bases, the J end lost 1 base, and 7 bases lay between the germline ends. This CDR3 region has 13 residues. CDR3 region: CASSWGPQETQYF. In DNA, the CDR3 is TGTGCCAGCAGCTGGGGCCCCCAAGAGACCCAGTACTTC.

The chain couples TRBV6-2 or TRBV6-3 to TRBJ2-7; 10 nucleotides align to TRBD2. The CDR3 consists of 16 residues. Germline-derived CDR1 and CDR2 are MNHEY and SVGEGT. Unmatched junction bases numbered 12, after V lost 5 bases and J lost 5 bases. As DNA, the CDR3 is TGTGCCAGCAGTGACCCAGCGGGGGGGCCTTCCCACGAGCAGTACGTC. The encoded protein is CASSDPAGGPSHEQYV.

This clonotype was seen many times. The chain uses TRBV6-4 and TRBJ2-1, with D unclear. The V gene's germline CDR1 is MRHNA and CDR2 SNTAGT. CDR3 length: 12 amino acids. The ends were cut back, 3 bases at V and 9 bases at J, with 9 bases in the middle. CDR3 loop: CASSDLVSEQFF. CDR3 sequence (DNA): TGTGCCAGCAGTGATCTAGTCAGTGAGCAGTTCTTC.

This clonotype occurred many times. The V call is TRBV7-9, the J call TRBJ1-4; D uncertain. Deletions cut 5 bases from V and 7 bases from J, with 17 bases between. The CDR3 is 15 residues long. The V gene's germline CDR1 is SEHNR and CDR2 FQNEAQ (reference sequence). The CDR3 DNA follows: TGTGCCAGCAGCCCCCCGGACGCCCGAGGTGAAAAACTGTTTTTT. This translates into CASSPPDARGEKLFF.

The V call is TRBV20-1, the J call TRBJ2-3; 11 bases are shared with TRBD1. The CDR3 is 14 amino acids. The J segment lost 4 bases and the V segment lost 4 bases, leaving 4 bases of the junction unmatched. Germline CDR1 is DFQATT and CDR2 is SNEGSKA (reference sequence). For the CDR3, the DNA is TGCAGTGCTACCGGGACAGGGGGGGCAGATACGCAGTATTTT. Translation: CSATGTGGADTQYF.